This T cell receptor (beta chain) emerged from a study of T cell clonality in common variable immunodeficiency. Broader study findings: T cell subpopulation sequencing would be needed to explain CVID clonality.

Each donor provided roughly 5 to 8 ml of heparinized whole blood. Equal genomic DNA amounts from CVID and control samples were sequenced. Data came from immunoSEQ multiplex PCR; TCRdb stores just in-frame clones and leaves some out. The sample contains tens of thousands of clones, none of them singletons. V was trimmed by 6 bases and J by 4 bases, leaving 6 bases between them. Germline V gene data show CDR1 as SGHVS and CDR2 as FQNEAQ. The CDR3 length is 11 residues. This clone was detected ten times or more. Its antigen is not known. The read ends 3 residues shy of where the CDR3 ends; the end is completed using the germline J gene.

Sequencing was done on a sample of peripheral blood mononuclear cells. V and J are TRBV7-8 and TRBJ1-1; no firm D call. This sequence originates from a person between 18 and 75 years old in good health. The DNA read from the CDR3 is TGTGCCAGCAGGATCAGCACTGAA. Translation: CASRISTE. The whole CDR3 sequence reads CASRISTEAFF.